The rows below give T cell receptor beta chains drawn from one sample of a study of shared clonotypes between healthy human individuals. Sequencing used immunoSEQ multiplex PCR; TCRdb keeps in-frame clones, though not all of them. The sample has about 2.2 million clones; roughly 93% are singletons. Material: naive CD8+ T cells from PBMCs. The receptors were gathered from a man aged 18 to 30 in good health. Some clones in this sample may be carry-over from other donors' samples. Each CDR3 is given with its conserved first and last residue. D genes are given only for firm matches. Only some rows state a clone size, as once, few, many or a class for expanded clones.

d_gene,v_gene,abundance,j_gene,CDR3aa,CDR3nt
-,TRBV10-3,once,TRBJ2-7,CAIRTGWGGYYEQYF,TGTGCCATCAGGACAGGGTGGGGGGGTTACTACGAGCAGTACTTC
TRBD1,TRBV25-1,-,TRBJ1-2,CASGGPGTVYGYTF,TGTGCCAGCGGAGGACCGGGGACAGTATATGGCTACACCTTC
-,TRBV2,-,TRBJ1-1,CASRGAGETEAFF,TGTGCCAGCAGAGGGGCCGGAGAAACTGAAGCTTTCTTT
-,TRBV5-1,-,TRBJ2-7,CASSLALTGSYEQYF,TGCGCCAGCAGCTTGGCCCTGACTGGCTCCTACGAGCAGTACTTC
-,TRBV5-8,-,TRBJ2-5,CASSPLREQYF,TGTGCCAGCAGCCCCTTACGAGAGCAGTACTTC
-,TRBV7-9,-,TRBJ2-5,CASSLAPRGFIMGTQYF,TGTGCCAGCAGCTTAGCCCCCCGTGGCTTCATAATGGGGACCCAGTACTTC
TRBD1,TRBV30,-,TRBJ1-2,CAGRTGVNYGYTF,TGTGCCGGTAGGACAGGGGTCAACTATGGCTACACCTTC
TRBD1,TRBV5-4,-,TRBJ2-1,CASSTRDRGLLNEQFF,TGTGCCAGCAGCACCAGGGACAGGGGGCTATTGAATGAGCAGTTCTTC
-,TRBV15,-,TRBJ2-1,CATSRDREMDEQFF,TGTGCCACCAGCAGAGATAGAGAGATGGATGAGCAGTTCTTC
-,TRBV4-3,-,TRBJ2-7,CASSRGFVASHEQYF,TGCGCCAGCAGCCGAGGATTTGTAGCCTCCCACGAGCAGTACTTC
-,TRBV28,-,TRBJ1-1,CASSFGTWTEAFF,TGTGCCAGCAGTTTTGGTACGTGGACTGAAGCTTTCTTT
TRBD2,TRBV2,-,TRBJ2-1,CASSGSSGTNEQFF,TGTGCCAGCAGTGGGTCTAGCGGGACCAATGAGCAGTTCTTC
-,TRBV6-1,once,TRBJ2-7,CASEGPSYEQYF,TGTGCCAGCGAGGGACCTTCCTACGAGCAGTACTTC
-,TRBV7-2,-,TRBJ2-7,CASSLGQYYEQYF,TGTGCCAGCAGCTTGGGGCAGTACTACGAGCAGTACTTC
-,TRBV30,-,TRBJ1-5,CAWSVFGGKPQHF,TGTGCCTGGAGTGTATTTGGGGGAAAGCCCCAGCATTTT
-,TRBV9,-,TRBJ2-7,CASSSQGSYEQYF,TGTGCCAGCAGCTCCCAGGGGTCCTACGAGCAGTACTTC
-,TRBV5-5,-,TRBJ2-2,CASSARGGNPTGELFF,TGTGCCAGCAGCGCCCGTGGAGGAAATCCCACCGGGGAGCTGTTTTTT
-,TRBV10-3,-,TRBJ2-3,CAISEPASEDTQYF,TGTGCCATCAGTGAGCCAGCCTCAGAGGATACGCAGTATTTT
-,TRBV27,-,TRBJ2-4,CASSPLLLGQNIQYF,TGTGCCAGCAGTCCATTATTGCTCGGTCAAAACATTCAGTACTTC
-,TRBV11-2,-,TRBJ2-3,CASSLLVGEENTDTQYF,TGTGCCAGCAGCTTATTAGTCGGTGAGGAAAACACAGATACGCAGTATTTT
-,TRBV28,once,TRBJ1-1,CASSLSIVRGNTEAFF,TGTGCCAGCAGTTTATCGATTGTCAGGGGCAACACTGAAGCTTTCTTT
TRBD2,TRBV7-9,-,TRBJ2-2,CASSRIWTSGTNTGELFF,TGTGCCAGCAGCCGTATATGGACTAGCGGGACGAACACCGGGGAGCTGTTTTTT
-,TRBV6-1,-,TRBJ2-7,CASRGDGAYEQYF,TGTGCCAGCAGGGGGGACGGGGCCTACGAGCAGTACTTC
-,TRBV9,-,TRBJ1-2,CASSVADSYGYTF,TGTGCCAGCAGCGTAGCTGACAGCTATGGCTACACCTTC
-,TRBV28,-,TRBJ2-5,CASSLRSETQYF,TGTGCCAGCAGTTTAAGGTCCGAGACCCAGTACTTC
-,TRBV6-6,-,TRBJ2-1,CASTSYPTYNEQFF,TGTGCCAGCACAAGCTACCCCACCTACAATGAGCAGTTCTTC
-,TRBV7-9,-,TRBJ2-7,CASSRFGQIPFSYEQYF,TGTGCCAGCAGCCGATTCGGACAGATACCGTTTAGCTACGAGCAGTACTTC
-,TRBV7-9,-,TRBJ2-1,CASSLLPMRGDEQFF,TGTGCCAGCAGCTTATTGCCTATGCGAGGCGATGAGCAGTTCTTC
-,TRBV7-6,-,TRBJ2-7,CASSLGGISEQYF,TGTGCCAGCAGCTTAGGAGGTATCTCCGAGCAGTACTTC
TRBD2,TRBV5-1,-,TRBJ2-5,CASSLTGRLETQYF,TGCGCCAGCAGCTTGACCGGGAGGTTGGAGACCCAGTACTTC
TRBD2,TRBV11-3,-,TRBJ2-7,CASSLDPLGLAGDAHYEQYF,TGTGCCAGCAGCTTAGATCCATTGGGACTAGCGGGAGATGCACACTACGAGCAGTACTTC
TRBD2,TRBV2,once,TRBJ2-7,CASSEGLAGEQYF,TGTGCCAGCAGTGAAGGACTAGCTGGGGAGCAGTACTTC
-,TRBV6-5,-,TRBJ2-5,CASSPVYRLETQYF,TGTGCCAGCAGTCCAGTCTACCGCTTGGAGACCCAGTACTTC
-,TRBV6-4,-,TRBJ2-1,CASSDGPNEQFF,TGTGCCAGCAGTGATGGCCCCAATGAGCAGTTCTTC
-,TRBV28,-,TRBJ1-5,CASSFIRRDQGQPQHF,TGTGCCAGCAGTTTTATTAGACGGGACCAAGGGCAGCCCCAGCATTTT
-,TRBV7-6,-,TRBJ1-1,CASSGWRGTEAFF,TGTGCCAGCAGCGGGTGGCGAGGCACTGAAGCTTTCTTT
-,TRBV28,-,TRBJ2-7,CASNQAAEAQSYEQYF,TGTGCCAGCAATCAGGCGGCGGAGGCCCAATCCTACGAGCAGTACTTC
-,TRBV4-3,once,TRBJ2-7,CASSQFPGAYEQYF,TGCGCCAGCAGCCAATTTCCAGGGGCGTACGAGCAGTACTTC
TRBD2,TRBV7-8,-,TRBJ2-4,CASSLGSSSGLAKNIQYF,TGTGCCAGCAGCTTGGGGAGTTCTAGCGGGCTAGCCAAAAACATTCAGTACTTC
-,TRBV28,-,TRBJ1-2,CASSLHQSGGYDGYTF,TGTGCCAGCAGTTTACATCAGTCGGGGGGCTATGATGGCTACACCTTC
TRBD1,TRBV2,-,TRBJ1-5,CASSESDRGNSFDQPQHF,TGTGCCAGCAGTGAGTCGGACAGGGGGAACTCGTTCGATCAGCCCCAGCATTTT
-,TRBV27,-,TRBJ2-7,CASSFRASYEQYF,TGTGCCAGCAGTTTTCGGGCCTCCTACGAGCAGTACTTC